A selection of T cell receptor beta chains follows, all from one sample in a study of T-cell memory formation after mild COVID-19. A single record per CDR3 protein comes from TCRdb applying MiXCR to the 5' RACE reads. Here the sample spans roughly 200,000 distinct CDR3 sequences, 20% to 25% being singletons. The sample was PBMCs or a T cell subset sorted from them (not recorded which). The receptors stem from an adult woman who had mild COVID-19 (a few samples of this study predate the infection). Cell type and time point are not known. CDR3s include the opening cysteine and the closing phenylalanine or tryptophan. The D gene is left open where the match is weak. A row's size may be missing; if present it is once, few, many or a size class.

d_call j_call clone_size v_call cdr3_nt cdr3_aa
. TRBJ2-7 . TRBV7-6 TGTGCCAGCAGCTTGGGAGCTGGGGGCCACGAGCAGTACTTC CASSLGAGGHEQYF
. TRBJ1-2 . TRBV12-3/TRBV12-4 TGTGCCAGCAGTTTTGGGGAGGGAGGCTACACCTTC CASSFGEGGYTF
TRBD1 TRBJ2-6 . TRBV4-3 TGCGCCAGCAGCCAAGCCCCTACAGGGGAGGGGGCCAACGTCCTGACTTTC CASSQAPTGEGANVLTF
TRBD1 TRBJ2-1 few TRBV4-1 TGCGCCAGCAGCCAATGGACAGGGGCCGCCGAAGTGGAGCAGTTCTTC CASSQWTGAAEVEQFF
TRBD1 TRBJ1-1 . TRBV4-1 TGCGCCAGCAGCCAAGATAAAGGGACAGGGGTAACTCTGCGGAACACTGAAGCTTTCTTT CASSQDKGTGVTLRNTEAFF
. TRBJ2-5 few TRBV9 TGTGCCAGCAGCGTAGATGGACGCCGGGAGACCCAGTACTTC CASSVDGRRETQYF
TRBD2 TRBJ2-1 few TRBV11-2 TGTGCCAGCAGCTTACTGGGGACTAGCGGGATAGACTACAATGAGCAGTTCTTC CASSLLGTSGIDYNEQFF
. TRBJ1-2 . TRBV18 TGTGCCAGCTCACCAAGGGAAATTATTGGCTACACCTTC CASSPREIIGYTF
. TRBJ2-1 few TRBV5-1 TGCGCCAGCAGCGGTGGGAAAGACAGAACCTACAATGAGCAGTTCTTC CASSGGKDRTYNEQFF
. TRBJ1-2 . TRBV2 TGTGCCAGCAGTACTATTAGGACGGCTGGCTTCTATGGCTACACCTTC CASSTIRTAGFYGYTF
TRBD1 TRBJ2-6 few TRBV2 TGTGCCAGCAGTGAGCCGCGGGACAGGGGATACTCTGGGGCCAACGTCCTGACTTTC CASSEPRDRGYSGANVLTF
. TRBJ1-2 . TRBV21-1 TGTGCCAGCAGCAAAACCCGGCAGGGGACCTCTAACTATGGCTACACCTTC CASSKTRQGTSNYGYTF
TRBD1 TRBJ1-2 . TRBV7-9 TGTGCCAGCAGCTTTACAGGGGCGCCCCTCTATGGCTACACCTTC CASSFTGAPLYGYTF
. TRBJ1-5 . TRBV14 TGTGCCAGCAGCCGTAAGGGCAATCAGCCCCAGCATTTT CASSRKGNQPQHF
. TRBJ2-7 few TRBV7-9 TGTGCCAGCATGGGTCCCGAGACCTACGAGCAGTACTTC CASMGPETYEQYF
. TRBJ1-2 . TRBV6-5 TGTGCCAGCACCGCGGGACTCGGGCGGCATGGCTACACCTTC CASTAGLGRHGYTF
. TRBJ1-2 . TRBV5-6 TGTGCCAGCAGCTTGAGTCCACATGGCTACACCTTC CASSLSPHGYTF
. TRBJ2-2 few TRBV7-7 TGTGCCAGCAGCCCGAAGGGATCCGCGAACACCGGGGAGCTGTTTTTT CASSPKGSANTGELFF
. TRBJ1-2 few TRBV12-3/TRBV12-4 TGTGCCAGCAGTATGCCTCTTCGCCCAACCGGCGGCTACACCTTC CASSMPLRPTGGYTF
TRBD2 TRBJ2-5 . TRBV5-1 TGCGCCAGCAGCTCGGGACTAGCGGTTCAAGAGACCCAGTACTTC CASSSGLAVQETQYF
. TRBJ1-2 . TRBV12-3/TRBV12-4 TGTGCCAGCAGTTTAGCGGGCCAGGTGAACGATGGCTACACCTTC CASSLAGQVNDGYTF
. TRBJ1-2 . TRBV12-3/TRBV12-4 TGTGCCAGCAGCGATGGGCCACACTATGGCTACACCTTC CASSDGPHYGYTF
. TRBJ2-1 few TRBV19 TGTGCCAGTAGTCCCCGAACATCGTACAATGAGCAGTTCTTC CASSPRTSYNEQFF
. TRBJ2-2 few TRBV4-1 TGCGCCAGCCTACTTAACACCGGGGAGCTGTTTTTT CASLLNTGELFF
. TRBJ2-1 . TRBV7-9 TGTGCCAGCAGCTTAGCGGGGGACACGCACAATGAGCAGTTCTTC CASSLAGDTHNEQFF
. TRBJ1-2 few TRBV21-1 TGTGCCAGCAGCCATCCGGGACAACGGACCTCTAACTATGGCTACACCTTC CASSHPGQRTSNYGYTF
. TRBJ2-7 few TRBV5-4 TGTGCCAGCAGCTTGGAGAAGGGTGCCTACGAGCAGTACTTC CASSLEKGAYEQYF
. TRBJ2-5 . TRBV4-1 TGCGCCAGCAGCCAAGAGACGGCAGGGTTAAGCCTAATGCAAGAGACCCAGTACTTC CASSQETAGLSLMQETQYF
. TRBJ2-1 . TRBV5-4 TGTGCCAGCAGCTTGAGGAGGGACTCCTACAATGAGCAGTTCTTC CASSLRRDSYNEQFF
TRBD1 TRBJ1-1 . TRBV9 TGTGCCAGCAGCCGTGGGCAGGGGGCTCAATCGATCACTGAAGCTTTCTTT CASSRGQGAQSITEAFF
. TRBJ1-1 . TRBV12-3/TRBV12-4 TGTGCCAGCACTCAGAACACTGAAGCTTTCTTT CASTQNTEAFF
. TRBJ1-1 few TRBV12-3/TRBV12-4 TGTGCCAGCAGTCCCCACGGACAGTCCAAAGAGGCTTTCTTT CASSPHGQSKEAFF
TRBD1 TRBJ1-1 . TRBV7-6 TGTGCCAGCAGCTCGGCCCCGACAGGGTGGGACACTGAAGCTTTCTTT CASSSAPTGWDTEAFF
. TRBJ1-5 few TRBV24-1 TGTGCCACCAGTGATTCCGGGGTACGGCAGCCCCAGCATTTT CATSDSGVRQPQHF
. TRBJ2-5 . TRBV12-3/TRBV12-4 TGTGCCAGCAGTTTAGATTCTGGCCCAGGGGTGGGCCAGTACTTC CASSLDSGPGVGQYF
. TRBJ2-7 . TRBV9 TGTGCCAGCAGCGTTGGGGCCCCTTCCTACGAGCAGTACTTC CASSVGAPSYEQYF
TRBD2 TRBJ2-1 . TRBV24-1 TGTGCCACCAGTGATGACCTAGCGGGGAATCGTAATGAGCAGTTCTTC CATSDDLAGNRNEQFF
. TRBJ1-6 . TRBV9 TGTGCCAGCAGCGGAGATCAGGTTTCACCCCTCCACTTT CASSGDQVSPLHF
. TRBJ1-2 . TRBV15 TGTGCCACCAGCAGACCCACTAGCTATGGCTACACCTTC CATSRPTSYGYTF
. TRBJ2-2 few TRBV25-1 TGTGCCAGCAGTGTGACAAACACCGGGGAGCTGTTTTTT CASSVTNTGELFF
TRBD2 TRBJ2-5 few TRBV7-8 TGTGCCAGCAGCCCGGGACTAGCGGGGCCCTCCCAGTACTTC CASSPGLAGPSQYF
. TRBJ2-7 . TRBV5-1 TGCGCCAGCAGCTCGGTGGACAGTTCCTACGAGCAGTACTTC CASSSVDSSYEQYF
TRBD1 TRBJ1-2 . TRBV12-3/TRBV12-4 TGTGCCAGCAGTTTCGAGGGGGCGCTTTATCGCTACACCTTC CASSFEGALYRYTF
TRBD2 TRBJ2-7 . TRBV7-9 TGTGCCAGCAGCTTAGTCCGGGGGGCCTACGAGCAGTACTTC CASSLVRGAYEQYF
TRBD2 TRBJ2-1 . TRBV6-5 TGTGCCAGCACCCACGGGGGGACGGCTTACAATGAGCAGTTCTTC CASTHGGTAYNEQFF
TRBD2 TRBJ2-3 . TRBV27 TGTGCCAGCAGTTTATCCCCCGGGACTATTGGCACAGATACGCAGTATTTT CASSLSPGTIGTDTQYF
. TRBJ1-3 once TRBV27 TGTGCCAGCAGCCTGACAGCAGCGGGTGGAAACACCATATATTTT CASSLTAAGGNTIYF
. TRBJ2-7 . TRBV12-3/TRBV12-4 TGTGCCAGCAGTTTTAAGTATAGCGGATACTACGAGCAGTACTTC CASSFKYSGYYEQYF
. TRBJ2-1 . TRBV6-2/TRBV6-3 TGTGCCAGCAGTTACCCAGGACTTCACAATGAGCAGTTCTTC CASSYPGLHNEQFF
TRBD2 TRBJ2-5 few TRBV10-3 TGTGCCATCAGTGATATTAGCGGGCAAGAGACCCAGTACTTC CAISDISGQETQYF
TRBD2 TRBJ2-7 few TRBV4-1 TGCGCCAGCAGCCAGCTCGGGGGGGCGTCCTACGAGCAGTACTTC CASSQLGGASYEQYF
. TRBJ1-2 . TRBV3-1 TGTGCCAGCAGCCAAGAGATTGCGGCCCGCGCCGAAAATTATGGCTACACCTTC CASSQEIAARAENYGYTF
. TRBJ2-1 many TRBV12-3/TRBV12-4 TGTGCCAGCAGAATTGGTTACAATGAGCAGTTCTTC CASRIGYNEQFF
TRBD2 TRBJ2-7 . TRBV20-1 TGCAGTGCTAGTATTTACGGGACTAGCGGCTACGAGCAGTACTTC CSASIYGTSGYEQYF